This entry describes one TCR beta chain. This entry comes from a study of blood T cell repertoires in COVID-19. Looking at the study overall: From the United States, Italy and Spain came samples of acute and convalescent COVID-19.

Libraries were prepared by immunoSEQ multiplex PCR; TCRdb keeps only in-frame clonotypes and omits some of them. The data hold about 250,000 clones, with 86% observed a single time. The CDR3 has 14 amino acids. Trimming removed 0 bases at V and 3 bases at J, with 7 bases between. Germline-derived CDR1 and CDR2 are SGDLS and YYNGEE. Seattle cases were enrolled at active infection and followed longitudinally. The gene calls are TRBV9 and TRBJ1-5; D may be TRBD1 (6 bases). The source material was peripheral blood. The TCR sequence derives from an elderly woman with COVID-19, enrolled during active disease. The CDR3 region is CASSVGDTNQPQHF. The CDR3 DNA reads TGTGCCAGCAGCGTAGGGGACACCAATCAGCCCCAGCATTTT.